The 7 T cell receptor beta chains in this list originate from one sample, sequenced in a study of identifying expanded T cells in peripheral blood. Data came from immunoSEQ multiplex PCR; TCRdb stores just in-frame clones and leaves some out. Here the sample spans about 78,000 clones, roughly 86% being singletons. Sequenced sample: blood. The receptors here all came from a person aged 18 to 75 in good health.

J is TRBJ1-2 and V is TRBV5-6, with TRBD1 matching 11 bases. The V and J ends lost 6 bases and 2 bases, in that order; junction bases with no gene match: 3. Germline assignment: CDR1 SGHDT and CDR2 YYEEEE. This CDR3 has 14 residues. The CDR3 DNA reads TGTGCCAGCACCGGGACAGGGGGAAACTATGGCTACACCTTC. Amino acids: CASTGTGGNYGYTF.

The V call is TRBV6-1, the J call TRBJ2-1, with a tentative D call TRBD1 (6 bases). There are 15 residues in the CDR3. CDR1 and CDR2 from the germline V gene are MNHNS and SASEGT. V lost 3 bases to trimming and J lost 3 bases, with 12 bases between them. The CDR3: CASSDDRGFYNEQFF. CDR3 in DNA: TGTGCCAGCAGTGATGATAGGGGGTTCTACAATGAGCAGTTCTTC.

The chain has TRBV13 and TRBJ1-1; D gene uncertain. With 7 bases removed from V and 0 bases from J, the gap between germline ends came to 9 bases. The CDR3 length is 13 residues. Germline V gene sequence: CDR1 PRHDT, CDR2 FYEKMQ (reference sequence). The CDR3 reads CASTRALNTEAFF. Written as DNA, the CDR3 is TGTGCCAGCACCAGAGCCCTGAACACTGAAGCTTTCTTT. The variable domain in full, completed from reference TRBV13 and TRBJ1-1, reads AAGVIQSPRHLIKEKRETATLKCYPIPRHDTVYWYQQGPGQDPQFLISFYEKMQSDKGSIPDRFSAQQFSDYHSELNMSSLELGDSALYFCASTRALNTEAFFGQGTRLTVV.

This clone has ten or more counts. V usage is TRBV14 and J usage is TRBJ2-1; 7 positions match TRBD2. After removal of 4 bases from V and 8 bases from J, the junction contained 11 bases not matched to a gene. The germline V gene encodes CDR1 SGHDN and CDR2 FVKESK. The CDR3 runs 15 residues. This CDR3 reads CASSRTSRGADEQFF. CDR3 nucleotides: TGTGCCAGCAGCCGGACTAGTAGGGGAGCCGATGAGCAGTTCTTC.

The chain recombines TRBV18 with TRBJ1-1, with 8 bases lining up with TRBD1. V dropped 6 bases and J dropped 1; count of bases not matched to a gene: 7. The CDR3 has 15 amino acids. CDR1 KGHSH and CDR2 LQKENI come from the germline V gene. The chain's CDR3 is CASSGQGGENTEAFF. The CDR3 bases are TGTGCCAGCTCTGGACAGGGAGGGGAGAACACTGAAGCTTTCTTT. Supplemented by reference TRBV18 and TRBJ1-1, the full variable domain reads NAGVMQNPRHLVRRRGQEARLRCSPMKGHSHVYWYRQLPEEGLKFMVYLQKENIIDESGMPKERFSAEFPKEGPSILRIQQVVRGDSAAYFCASSGQGGENTEAFFGQGTRLTVV.

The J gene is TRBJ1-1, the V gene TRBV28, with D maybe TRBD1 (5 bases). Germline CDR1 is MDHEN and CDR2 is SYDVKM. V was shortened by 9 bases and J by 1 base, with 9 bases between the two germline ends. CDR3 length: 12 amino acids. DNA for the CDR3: TGTGCCAGTTACACAGGGAACACTGAAGCTTTCTTT. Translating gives CASYTGNTEAFF. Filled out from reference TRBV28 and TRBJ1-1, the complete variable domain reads DVKVTQSSRYLVKRTGEKVFLECVQDMDHENMFWYRQDPGLGLRLIYFSYDVKMKEKGDIPEGYSVSREKKERFSLILESASTNQTSMYLCASYTGNTEAFFGQGTRLTVV.

CDR3 nucleotides: TGTGCCAGCAGCTTAACGGGGGACTATTCTTCCAATGAGCAGTTCTTC. This encodes CASSLTGDYSSNEQFF. The gene calls are TRBV7-3 and TRBJ2-1; TRBD2 aligns across 7 bases. V shed 0 bases and J 6 bases; nucleotides not matched to a gene: 8. In germline, CDR1 is SGHTA, CDR2 FQGTGA. This CDR3 region has 16 residues.